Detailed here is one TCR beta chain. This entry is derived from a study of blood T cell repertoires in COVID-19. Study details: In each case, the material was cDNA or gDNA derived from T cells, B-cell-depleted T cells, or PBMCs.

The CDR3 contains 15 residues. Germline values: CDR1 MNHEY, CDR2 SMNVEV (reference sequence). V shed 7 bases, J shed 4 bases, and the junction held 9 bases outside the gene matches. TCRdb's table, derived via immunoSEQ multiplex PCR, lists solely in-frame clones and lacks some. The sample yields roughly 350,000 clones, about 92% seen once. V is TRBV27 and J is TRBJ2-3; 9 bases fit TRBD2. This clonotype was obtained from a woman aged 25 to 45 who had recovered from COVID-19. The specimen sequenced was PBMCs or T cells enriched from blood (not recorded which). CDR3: CASNVIAGVADTQYF. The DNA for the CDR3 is TGTGCCAGCAATGTGATAGCGGGAGTCGCAGATACGCAGTATTTT.